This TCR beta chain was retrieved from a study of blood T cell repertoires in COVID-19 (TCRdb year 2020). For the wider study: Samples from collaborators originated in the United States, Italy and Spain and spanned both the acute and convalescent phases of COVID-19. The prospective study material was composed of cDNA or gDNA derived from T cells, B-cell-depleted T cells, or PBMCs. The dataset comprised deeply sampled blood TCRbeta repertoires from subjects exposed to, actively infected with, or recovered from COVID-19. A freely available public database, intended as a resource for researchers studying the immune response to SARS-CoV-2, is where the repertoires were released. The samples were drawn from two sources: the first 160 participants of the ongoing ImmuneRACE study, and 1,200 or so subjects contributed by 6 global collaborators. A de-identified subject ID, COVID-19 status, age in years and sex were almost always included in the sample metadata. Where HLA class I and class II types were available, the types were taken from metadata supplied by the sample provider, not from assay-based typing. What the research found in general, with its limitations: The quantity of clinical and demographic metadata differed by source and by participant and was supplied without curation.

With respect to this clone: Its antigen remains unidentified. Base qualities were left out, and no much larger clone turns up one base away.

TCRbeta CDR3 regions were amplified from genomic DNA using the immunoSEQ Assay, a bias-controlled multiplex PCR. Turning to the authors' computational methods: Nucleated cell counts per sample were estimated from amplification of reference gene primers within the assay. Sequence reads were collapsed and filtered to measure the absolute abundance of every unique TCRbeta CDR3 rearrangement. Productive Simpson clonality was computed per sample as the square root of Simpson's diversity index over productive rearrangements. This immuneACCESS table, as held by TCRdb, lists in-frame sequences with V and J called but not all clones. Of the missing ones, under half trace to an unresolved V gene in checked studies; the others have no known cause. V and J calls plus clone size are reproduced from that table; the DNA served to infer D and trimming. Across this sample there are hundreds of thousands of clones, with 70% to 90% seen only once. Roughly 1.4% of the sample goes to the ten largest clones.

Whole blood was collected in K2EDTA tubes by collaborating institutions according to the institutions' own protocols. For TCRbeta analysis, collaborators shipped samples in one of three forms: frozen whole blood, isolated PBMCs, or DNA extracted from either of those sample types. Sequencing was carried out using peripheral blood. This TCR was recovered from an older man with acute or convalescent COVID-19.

The CDR3 has the sequence CASSSQGAGNQPQHF. The nucleotide sequence is TGTGCCAGCAGCTCGCAGGGGGCCGGCAATCAGCCCCAGCATTTT. This chain joins TRBV7-9 to TRBJ1-5; TRBD1 matches 8 bases in the middle. Unmatched junction bases come to 4, with V trimmed by 4 bases and J by 2 bases. Taken from the germline V gene (reference sequence), the CDR1 and CDR2 loops are SEHNR and FQNEAQ. Inclusive of the bounding cysteine and phenylalanine, the CDR3 is 15 residues long. Solely the CDR3 DNA is kept, with 45 bases framed from the first base.